Listed here are 29 T cell receptor beta chains from one sample, sequenced in a study of shared clonotypes between healthy human individuals. Produced via immunoSEQ multiplex PCR; TCRdb's table is partial and in-frame only. The profile shows more than 2,000,000 clones, more than 80% of them singletons. The sequencing sample was made of naive CD4+ T cells from PBMCs. Subset meaning: CD45RA+ positively selected. These TCRs come from a man aged 18 to 30 in good health. Some clones in this sample may be carry-over from other donors' samples.

V and J are TRBV11-2 and TRBJ1-2, with TRBD1 as a possible D gene (5 bases). Trimming left V 0 bases short and J 7 bases short, with 6 bases between. Germline-derived CDR1 and CDR2 are SGHAT and FQNNGV. The length of the CDR3 is 12 residues. The CDR3 DNA reads as TGTGCCAGCAGCTTAGAAAGGGGTGGCTACACCTTC. This translates into CASSLERGGYTF.

The V gene is TRBV10-3, the J gene TRBJ2-5; 13 positions match TRBD2. The CDR3 has 15 residues. The junction had 4 bases not matched to a gene; V was cut back by 5 bases and J by 4 bases. Germline V gene data show CDR1 as ENHRY and CDR2 as SYGVKD. CDR3 in amino acids: CAISLGLAGVETQYF. The CDR3 bases are TGTGCCATCAGTCTCGGACTAGCGGGAGTAGAGACCCAGTACTTC.

Worth noting for this clone: Distinct nucleotide sequences in the sample also encode this CDR3. The V gene is TRBV6-5, the J gene TRBJ2-1; D might be TRBD1 or TRBD2, each matching 5 bases. CDR1 MNHEY and CDR2 SVGAGI come from the germline V gene. The CDR3 totals 13 residues. V lost 2 bases, J lost 4 bases, and 6 bases lay in between. As DNA, the CDR3 is TGTGCCAGCAGTTACGGGGGTTACAATGAGCAGTTCTTC. Translation gives CASSYGGYNEQFF.

This chain connects TRBV28 to TRBJ2-7, with 9 bases fitting TRBD1. This CDR3 has 16 residues. Germline values: CDR1 MDHEN, CDR2 SYDVKM. The ends lost 5 bases at V and 1 base at J; junction bases unmatched: 9. DNA of the CDR3: TGTGCCAGCAGTGAACATGGACAGGGGAGGTCCTACGAGCAGTACTTC. This gives the protein CASSEHGQGRSYEQYF.

V usage is TRBV5-1 and J usage is TRBJ2-1; D perhaps matches TRBD1 (6 bases). From germline, CDR1 is SGHRS and CDR2 YFSETQ. This CDR3 has 15 amino acids. The ends were cut back, 1 base at V and 8 bases at J, with 16 bases in the middle. This chain's CDR3 is CASSLSPGESHEQFF. The DNA of the CDR3 is TGCGCCAGCAGCTTGTCTCCAGGGGAGTCCCATGAGCAGTTCTTC.

The chain links TRBV14 to TRBJ2-7; no firm D call. The CDR3 is 16 amino acids. The germline V gene has CDR1 SGHDN and CDR2 FVKESK. Trimming stripped 2 bases from V and 3 bases from J, with 17 bases between. In DNA, the CDR3 is TGTGCCAGCAGCCAAATTACCTCGACCCCCTTCTACGAGCAGTACTTC. The encoded protein is CASSQITSTPFYEQYF.

The chain joins TRBV5-6 to TRBJ2-3; D possibly corresponds to TRBD2 (6 bases). Germline CDR1 and CDR2: SGHDT and YYEEEE. This CDR3 contains 15 residues. V was shortened by 3 bases and J by 1 base, with 12 bases between the two germline ends. The CDR3, as DNA: TGTGCCAGCAGCTCGGCCGGGGGACGCACAGATACGCAGTATTTT. This translates into CASSSAGGRTDTQYF.

This clone was counted once. The gene calls are TRBV27 and TRBJ2-7; no clear D gene. V gave up 2 bases and J gave up 2 bases, with 13 bases separating them. Germline lookup yields CDR1 MNHEY and CDR2 SMNVEV (reference sequence). The CDR3 has 15 amino acids. The CDR3 loop reads CASSLRPTTAYEQYF. The CDR3 DNA is TGTGCCAGCAGTTTAAGACCTACCACGGCCTACGAGCAGTACTTC.

The chain carries TRBV5-1 and TRBJ1-2; D is uncertain. The length of the CDR3 is 14 residues. CDR1 SGHRS and CDR2 YFSETQ come from the germline V gene. V lost 0 bases, J lost 4 bases, and 10 bases lay in between. The CDR3 nucleotides read TGCGCCAGCAGCTTGGCCGGGCCACTCTATGGCTACACCTTC. This encodes CASSLAGPLYGYTF.

The genes are TRBV7-2 and TRBJ2-5; D uncertain. This CDR3 has 16 amino acids. Germline CDR1 and CDR2: SGHTA and FQGNSA. V lost 5 bases and J 5 bases, leaving 21 bases between the germline ends. The CDR3, as DNA: TGTGCCAGCAGCCAAGGCGAGACACGTTATAGGGAGACCCAGTACTTC. It specifies CASSQGETRYRETQYF.

The J gene is TRBJ1-1, the V gene TRBV30; no clear D. Germline V lookup: CDR1 GTSNPN, CDR2 SVGIG (reference sequence). With 0 bases removed from V and 1 base from J, the gap between germline ends came to 12 bases. The CDR3 has 15 residues. CDR3 DNA sequence: TGTGCCTGGAGTGTATCGGCCAGTGGGAACACTGAAGCTTTCTTT. Encoded protein: CAWSVSASGNTEAFF.

The rearrangement joins TRBV7-6 to TRBJ2-6; D is perhaps TRBD1 or TRBD2 (6 bases each). Germline V gives CDR1 SGHVS, CDR2 FNYEAQ. The CDR3 has 18 residues. V lost 5 bases, J lost 3 bases, and 20 bases lay in between. The CDR3 nucleotides are TGTGCCAGCAGCCCTACTCTTATCGGGGGCGGTGGGGCCAACGTCCTGACTTTC. It translates to CASSPTLIGGGGANVLTF.

V usage is TRBV28 and J usage is TRBJ1-5, with D unresolved. V was shortened by 5 bases and J by 0 bases, with 11 bases between the two germline ends. The germline CDR1 and CDR2 sequences are MDHEN and SYDVKM. This CDR3 contains 15 residues. The CDR3 sequence: CASSTQDGSNQPQHF. CDR3 DNA sequence: TGTGCCAGCAGTACCCAGGACGGTAGCAATCAGCCCCAGCATTTT.

V is TRBV28 and J is TRBJ2-2; TRBD1 matches 7 bases. Germline-derived CDR1 and CDR2 are MDHEN and SYDVKM. The junction had 5 bases not matched to a gene; V was cut back by 7 bases and J by 3 bases. This CDR3 region has 14 residues. CDR3 in amino acids: CASKRGPDTGELFF. CDR3 in DNA: TGTGCCAGCAAAAGGGGGCCGGACACCGGGGAGCTGTTTTTT.

This clone was recorded once. The CDR3 loop reads CASSPPSSGRPPPRFF. In DNA form, the CDR3 reads TGTGCCAGCTCACCACCGAGTAGCGGGAGGCCTCCCCCGCGGTTCTTC. V usage is TRBV18 and J usage is TRBJ2-1; 10 bases map to TRBD2. The CDR3 is 16 amino acids. The V segment lost 0 bases and the J segment 15 bases; nucleotides outside the gene matches: 14. Germline V lookup: CDR1 KGHSH, CDR2 LQKENI.

This chain joins TRBV7-9 and TRBJ1-2; 9 positions match TRBD1. The V gene end was trimmed by 2 bases and the J gene end by 3 bases; junction bases not matched to a gene: 4. The germline CDR1 and CDR2 sequences are SEHNR and FQNEAQ (reference sequence). The CDR3 covers 15 residues. The chain's CDR3 is CASSLPTGGDYGYTF. CDR3 in DNA: TGTGCCAGCAGCTTACCCACAGGGGGCGACTATGGCTACACCTTC.

The V call is TRBV6-4, the J call TRBJ2-1; 7 nucleotides line up with TRBD1. Germline V CDR1 and CDR2: MRHNA, SNTAGT. This CDR3 is 15 amino acids long. The ends lost 6 bases at V and 4 bases at J; junction bases unmatched: 9. DNA of the CDR3: TGTGCCAGCAGCGCTGAGGGGGCAGGATACAATGAGCAGTTCTTC. As protein: CASSAEGAGYNEQFF.

The CDR3 nucleotides are TGTGCCAGCAGCGTGACAGGGGAAAGTGAAAAACTGTTTTTT. This codes for CASSVTGESEKLFF. This chain joins TRBV9 and TRBJ1-4; TRBD1 matches at 8 bases. V lost 2 bases to trimming and J lost 7 bases; unmatched junction nucleotides: 4. CDR3 length equals 14 residues. Germline loops: CDR1 SGDLS, CDR2 YYNGEE. The full variable domain, completed using reference TRBV9 and TRBJ1-4, is DSGVTQTPKHLITATGQRVTLRCSPRSGDLSVYWYQQSLDQGLQFLIQYYNGEERAKGNILERFSAQQFPDLHSELNLSSLELGDSALYFCASSVTGESEKLFFGSGTQLSVL.

The rearrangement links TRBV5-1 to TRBJ2-2; D is undetermined. V was trimmed by 2 bases and J by 2 bases, leaving 13 bases between them. Germline V gene data show CDR1 as SGHRS and CDR2 as YFSETQ. This CDR3 comprises 16 residues. The CDR3 here is CASSFNGGLNTGELFF. The CDR3 DNA follows: TGCGCCAGCAGCTTTAATGGTGGTCTCAACACCGGGGAGCTGTTTTTT.

V usage is TRBV28 and J usage is TRBJ1-6; D uncertain. CDR3 size: 12 residues. The germline V and J ends were trimmed by 6 bases and 7 bases, with 7 bases remaining between them. CDR1 and CDR2 (germline): MDHEN, SYDVKM. The DNA for the CDR3 is TGTGCCAGCAGCCCCCAAAATTCACCCCTCCACTTT. This translates into CASSPQNSPLHF.

To note about this clone: Other DNA variants within this sample encode the same CDR3. The chain has TRBV9 and TRBJ1-3; possible D gene TRBD1, 5 bases. Trimming cost V 3 bases and J 0 bases, with 7 bases left between them. Germline V gives CDR1 SGDLS, CDR2 YYNGEE. This CDR3 comprises 14 residues. The CDR3 region is CASSGGSSGNTIYF. As DNA, the CDR3 is TGTGCCAGCAGCGGGGGGTCCTCTGGAAACACCATATATTTT. Combining the CDR3 with reference TRBV9 and TRBJ1-3 gives the whole variable domain DSGVTQTPKHLITATGQRVTLRCSPRSGDLSVYWYQQSLDQGLQFLIQYYNGEERAKGNILERFSAQQFPDLHSELNLSSLELGDSALYFCASSGGSSGNTIYFGEGSWLTVV.

The V gene is TRBV5-1, the J gene TRBJ1-3; unclear D gene. CDR1 is SGHRS, CDR2 YFSETQ, per germline. This CDR3 region has 14 residues. The germline V and J ends were trimmed by 1 base and 3 bases, with 8 bases remaining between them. CDR3 nucleotides: TGCGCCAGCAGCTTGCTATACGGTGGAAACACCATATATTTT. Translation: CASSLLYGGNTIYF.

This rearrangement joins TRBV10-3 to TRBJ2-1; 8 bases align to TRBD1. CDR1 and CDR2 (germline): ENHRY, SYGVKD. The CDR3 length is 16 residues. Losses at the gene ends were 3 bases for V and 6 bases for J; bases not matched to a gene: 10. The CDR3: CAISERTPGQGNEQFF. CDR3 bases: TGTGCCATCAGTGAACGGACACCCGGACAGGGCAATGAGCAGTTCTTC.

In this sample, this clone turned up once. This sequence joins TRBV28 and TRBJ1-2; D gene unclear. The V gene lost 5 bases and the J gene lost 5 bases, with 18 bases spanning the gap. Germline-derived CDR1 and CDR2 are MDHEN and SYDVKM. This CDR3 has 15 amino acids. CDR3 residues: CASSPGRAFVYGYTF. CDR3 coding DNA: TGTGCCAGCAGTCCGGGTCGGGCCTTCGTTTATGGCTACACCTTC.

The chain joins TRBV6-5 to TRBJ1-1, with TRBD1 as a possible D gene (5 bases). Trimming left V 5 bases short and J 4 bases short, with 11 bases between. The CDR3 runs to 13 residues. CDR1 and CDR2 (germline): MNHEY, SVGAGI. The CDR3 coding sequence is TGTGCCAGCAGTCCCTCCGGGGCCACTGAAGCTTTCTTT. Amino acids: CASSPSGATEAFF.

As for this clone: The identical CDR3 is also encoded by other nucleotide sequences in the sample. The chain joins TRBV7-9 to TRBJ1-2, with D hard to call. This CDR3 is built from 12 residues. Trimming removed 5 bases at V and 8 bases at J, with 12 bases between. Germline V gene sequence: CDR1 SEHNR, CDR2 FQNEAQ (reference sequence). CDR3 region: CASSLGLYGYTF. CDR3 coding DNA: TGTGCCAGCAGCCTAGGGCTGTACGGCTACACCTTC.

The chain recombines TRBV7-2 with TRBJ2-7, with TRBD2 as a possible D gene (7 bases). Trimming took off 3 bases at V and 1 base at J, with 13 bases between the two ends. Germline V gives CDR1 SGHTA, CDR2 FQGNSA. The length of the CDR3 is 15 residues. CDR3 bases: TGTGCCAGCAGCTTGGGAGGGGGGCTATCCTACGAGCAGTACTTC. This encodes CASSLGGGLSYEQYF.

On this clone itself: At the DNA level, this CDR3 is encoded by other sequences in the same sample as well. V is TRBV28 and J is TRBJ2-7, with D uncertain. This CDR3 contains 13 residues. Trimming took off 2 bases at V and 2 bases at J, with 7 bases between the two ends. The germline gives CDR1 MDHEN, CDR2 SYDVKM. The CDR3, as DNA: TGTGCCAGCAGTTTACCCGGAACCTACGAGCAGTACTTC. It translates to CASSLPGTYEQYF.

J is TRBJ1-4 and V is TRBV11-2; possible D gene TRBD1, 6 bases. Trimming took off 5 bases at V and 5 bases at J, with 15 bases between the two ends. Germline lookup yields CDR1 SGHAT and CDR2 FQNNGV. This CDR3 comprises 15 residues. The CDR3 DNA is TGTGCCAGCAGCCTATATGCGGGGACAAATGAAAAACTGTTTTTT. It is translated as CASSLYAGTNEKLFF.